This TCR beta chain is from a study of T cells expressing NK-cell markers. The CDR3 covers 15 residues. Germline V gene lookup returns CDR1 LGHDT and CDR2 YNNKEL (reference sequence). TCRdb re-called the 5' RACE reads and shows each CDR3 protein once, DNA omitted. Across roughly 390,000 distinct CDR3 sequences, the top ten clones capture approximately 11% of the sample. This TCR derives from a woman aged 50 to 60 in good health. The sequenced material came from blood T cells: a sorted CD56 or NKG2C T cell subset, CD4+ or CD8+ T cells, or bulk PBMC T cells (not recorded which). The chain is built from TRBV3-1 and TRBJ1-5; TCRdb's D call, TRBD1, is unchecked because there is no DNA. The CDR3: CASSQSGRVNQPQHF.